This T cell receptor beta chain emerged from a study of blood T cell repertoires in COVID-19. The assay was immunoSEQ multiplex PCR, and TCRdb's table has in-frame clones only and misses some. The top ten clones hold 3% to 5% of a sample with some 300,000 clones, 90% to 95% of them seen once. Germline CDR1 reads SGHAT; CDR2 reads FQNNGV. V lost 5 bases, J lost 6 bases, and 11 bases lay in between. CDR3 length equals 13 residues. The participants were between roughly 18 and 89 years old and came from about two dozen US areas. The rearrangement uses TRBV11-2 and TRBJ1-5; D is unresolved. This receptor was identified in a woman aged 25-40 years who had been exposed to COVID-19. The specimen sequenced was PBMCs or T cells enriched from blood (not recorded which). The CDR3 reads CASSPTRSQPQHF. CDR3 in DNA: TGTGCCAGCAGCCCGACCCGGAGTCAGCCCCAGCATTTT.